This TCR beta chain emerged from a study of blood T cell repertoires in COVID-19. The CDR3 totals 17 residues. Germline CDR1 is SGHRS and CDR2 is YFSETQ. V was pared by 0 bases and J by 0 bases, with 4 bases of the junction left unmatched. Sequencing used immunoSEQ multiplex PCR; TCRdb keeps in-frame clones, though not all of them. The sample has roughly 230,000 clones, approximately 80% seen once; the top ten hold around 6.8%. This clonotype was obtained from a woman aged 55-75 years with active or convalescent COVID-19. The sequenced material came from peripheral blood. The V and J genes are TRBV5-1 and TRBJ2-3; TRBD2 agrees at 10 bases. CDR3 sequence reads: CASSLVLAGASTDTQYF. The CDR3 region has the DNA TGCGCCAGCAGCTTGGTGCTAGCGGGGGCCAGCACAGATACGCAGTATTTT. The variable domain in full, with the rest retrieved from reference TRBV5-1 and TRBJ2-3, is KAGVTQTPRYLIKTRGQQVTLSCSPISGHRSVSWYQQTPGQGLQFLFEYFSETQRNKGNFPGRFSGRQFSNSRSEMNVSTLELGDSALYLCASSLVLAGASTDTQYFGPGTRLTVL.